A selection of T cell receptor beta chains follows, all from one sample in a study of spatial heterogeneity in lung cancer. From the 5' RACE reads, TCRdb called clonotypes with MiXCR, one entry per CDR3 protein. The repertoire holds about 2,800 distinct CDR3 sequences, with about 53% as singletons. Sample: lung tumor tissue, taken at surgery. These receptors were taken from a male donor with early-stage non-small cell lung cancer. Each CDR3 is given with its conserved first and last residue. Fields, in order: V gene, J gene, clone size, D gene, CDR3 protein, CDR3 DNA. A D gene is named only where the DNA matches it firmly. Clone size is not always given. Where it is, it says once, few, many or a class for expanded clones.

v_gene: TRBV28
j_gene: TRBJ2-1
abundance: hyperexpanded
d_gene: NA
CDR3aa: CASSPGVSEQFF
CDR3nt: TGTGCCAGCAGTCCCGGAGTCAGTGAGCAGTTCTTC

v_gene: TRBV7-3
j_gene: TRBJ2-2
abundance: medium-sized
d_gene: NA
CDR3aa: CASSLIPSSGQGSTGELFF
CDR3nt: TGTGCCAGCAGCTTAATCCCTAGTTCTGGGCAGGGATCGACCGGGGAGCTGTTTTTT

v_gene: TRBV5-1
j_gene: TRBJ2-6
abundance: NA
d_gene: NA
CDR3aa: CASSAGLGGANVLTF
CDR3nt: TGCGCCAGCAGCGCGGGGCTGGGAGGGGCCAACGTCCTGACTTTC

v_gene: TRBV18
j_gene: TRBJ1-1
abundance: NA
d_gene: NA
CDR3aa: CASSPRLRDTEAFF
CDR3nt: TGTGCCAGCTCACCAAGGCTCCGGGACACTGAAGCTTTCTTT

v_gene: TRBV18
j_gene: TRBJ2-3
abundance: few
d_gene: TRBD1
CDR3aa: CASSPLAGTGIFTDTQYF
CDR3nt: TGTGCCAGCTCACCACTCGCCGGGACAGGCATATTCACAGATACGCAGTATTTT

v_gene: TRBV6-1
j_gene: TRBJ2-5
abundance: NA
d_gene: NA
CDR3aa: CASSGAPGSLEETQYF
CDR3nt: TGTGCCAGCAGTGGAGCCCCGGGGAGTTTAGAAGAGACCCAGTACTTC

v_gene: TRBV5-1
j_gene: TRBJ1-2
abundance: NA
d_gene: NA
CDR3aa: CASSLNRFNDYGYTF
CDR3nt: TGCGCCAGCAGCTTGAACAGATTCAACGACTATGGCTACACCTTC

v_gene: TRBV28
j_gene: TRBJ1-5
abundance: NA
d_gene: NA
CDR3aa: CASSFWGRDSNQPQHF
CDR3nt: TGTGCCAGCAGTTTTTGGGGGCGGGATAGCAATCAGCCCCAGCATTTT

v_gene: TRBV7-6
j_gene: TRBJ2-5
abundance: NA
d_gene: TRBD2
CDR3aa: CVSSQTQGLGETQYF
CDR3nt: TGTGTCAGCAGCCAAACCCAGGGACTAGGGGAGACCCAGTACTTC

v_gene: TRBV5-4
j_gene: TRBJ2-4
abundance: few
d_gene: NA
CDR3aa: CASSQQDKGNIQYF
CDR3nt: TGTGCCAGCAGCCAACAAGATAAAGGGAACATTCAGTACTTC

v_gene: TRBV20-1
j_gene: TRBJ2-3
abundance: medium-sized
d_gene: NA
CDR3aa: CSAGSWPSTDTQYF
CDR3nt: TGCAGTGCCGGATCGTGGCCGAGCACAGATACGCAGTATTTT

v_gene: TRBV10-3
j_gene: TRBJ2-3
abundance: once
d_gene: TRBD2
CDR3aa: CAITGTSGRAADTQYF
CDR3nt: TGTGCCATCACCGGGACTAGCGGGAGGGCCGCAGATACGCAGTATTTT

v_gene: TRBV7-9
j_gene: TRBJ2-2
abundance: NA
d_gene: TRBD1
CDR3aa: CASSAIPGQSFLGATGELFF
CDR3nt: TGTGCCAGCAGCGCGATTCCGGGACAGAGCTTCCTCGGTGCTACCGGGGAGCTGTTTTTT

v_gene: TRBV24-1
j_gene: TRBJ1-1
abundance: few
d_gene: NA
CDR3aa: CATSFIDDTQPEAFF
CDR3nt: TGTGCCACCAGCTTTATTGATGACACCCAGCCTGAAGCTTTCTTT

v_gene: TRBV7-2
j_gene: TRBJ2-1
abundance: medium-sized
d_gene: NA
CDR3aa: CASSWPYNEQFF
CDR3nt: TGTGCCAGCAGCTGGCCTTACAATGAGCAGTTCTTC

v_gene: TRBV7-9
j_gene: TRBJ2-3
abundance: NA
d_gene: NA
CDR3aa: CASSLVGESTDTQYF
CDR3nt: TGTGCCAGCAGCTTAGTCGGGGAAAGCACAGATACGCAGTATTTT

v_gene: TRBV5-1
j_gene: TRBJ2-7
abundance: medium-sized
d_gene: NA
CDR3aa: CASSLEVSYEQYF
CDR3nt: TGCGCCAGCAGCTTGGAAGTCTCCTACGAGCAGTACTTC

v_gene: TRBV18
j_gene: TRBJ2-7
abundance: NA
d_gene: TRBD2
CDR3aa: CASSLTSGRTYEQYF
CDR3nt: TGTGCCAGCTCACTTACTAGCGGGAGAACCTACGAGCAGTACTTC

v_gene: TRBV28
j_gene: TRBJ1-5
abundance: NA
d_gene: NA
CDR3aa: CASSEFRRAGSQPQHF
CDR3nt: TGTGCCAGCAGTGAGTTCAGGAGGGCGGGGTCTCAGCCCCAGCATTTT

v_gene: TRBV29-1
j_gene: TRBJ1-2
abundance: NA
d_gene: TRBD1
CDR3aa: CSVKPGGYGYTF
CDR3nt: TGCAGCGTAAAACCAGGGGGCTATGGCTACACCTTC

v_gene: TRBV6-5
j_gene: TRBJ1-1
abundance: NA
d_gene: NA
CDR3aa: CASISPRDTMNTEAFF
CDR3nt: TGTGCCAGCATTTCTCCCCGGGACACCATGAACACTGAAGCTTTCTTT

v_gene: TRBV9
j_gene: TRBJ2-7
abundance: NA
d_gene: TRBD1
CDR3aa: CASSVGQDFYEQYF
CDR3nt: TGTGCCAGCAGCGTGGGACAGGATTTCTACGAGCAGTACTTC

v_gene: TRBV20-1
j_gene: TRBJ1-2
abundance: NA
d_gene: NA
CDR3aa: CSARTPLGTTNYGYTF
CDR3nt: TGCAGTGCGCGGACTCCCCTCGGGACAACTAACTATGGCTACACCTTC

v_gene: TRBV7-2
j_gene: TRBJ2-7
abundance: medium-sized
d_gene: NA
CDR3aa: CASGSQLYEQYF
CDR3nt: TGTGCCAGCGGATCACAGCTCTACGAGCAGTACTTC

v_gene: TRBV2
j_gene: TRBJ2-7
abundance: medium-sized
d_gene: NA
CDR3aa: CASSFNYEQYF
CDR3nt: TGTGCCAGCAGCTTTAACTACGAGCAGTACTTC

v_gene: TRBV7-9
j_gene: TRBJ2-3
abundance: NA
d_gene: NA
CDR3aa: CASSLAPGEADTQYF
CDR3nt: TGTGCCAGCAGCTTAGCGCCCGGAGAGGCAGATACGCAGTATTTT

v_gene: TRBV11-3
j_gene: TRBJ2-3
abundance: NA
d_gene: NA
CDR3aa: CASTGGRTDTQYF
CDR3nt: TGTGCCAGCACGGGGGGCCGCACAGATACGCAGTATTTT

v_gene: TRBV5-1
j_gene: TRBJ2-7
abundance: medium-sized
d_gene: NA
CDR3aa: CASSPGGVEQYF
CDR3nt: TGCGCCAGCAGCCCCGGGGGCGTCGAGCAGTACTTC